The 14 T cell receptor beta chains given below trace back to one sample, sequenced in a study of blood T cell repertoires in COVID-19. The assay was immunoSEQ multiplex PCR, and TCRdb's table has in-frame clones only and misses some. The table has about 46,000 clones, about 86% seen once; the top ten hold 3% to 3.5%. The sequenced sample consisted of PBMCs or T cells enriched from blood (not recorded which). The receptors were gathered from a woman aged 45 to 65 who had recovered from COVID-19.

V gene TRBV6-5 combines with J gene TRBJ2-3, with 8 bases fitting TRBD1. Germline CDR1 and CDR2: MNHEY and SVGAGI. V lost 6 bases to trimming and J lost 3 bases; unmatched junction nucleotides: 2. The CDR3 loop spans 13 amino acids. DNA for the CDR3: TGTGCCAGCAGGCGACAGGGGACAGATACGCAGTATTTT. This translates into CASRRQGTDTQYF.

The rearrangement links TRBV30 to TRBJ1-1; 8 nucleotides line up with TRBD1. The CDR3 extends over 14 amino acids. CDR1 is GTSNPN, CDR2 SVGIG, per germline (reference sequence). The trim removed 4 bases at V and 1 base at J, leaving 5 bases unmatched. The CDR3 sequence: CAWTGGDRNTEAFF. The CDR3 nucleotides are TGTGCCTGGACAGGGGGCGACCGGAACACTGAAGCTTTCTTT.

This chain connects TRBV4-2 to TRBJ2-3; 8 nucleotides match TRBD1. After removal of 0 bases from V and 4 bases from J, the junction contained 9 bases not matched to a gene. Germline V lookup: CDR1 LGHNA, CDR2 YNFKEQ. The CDR3 has 17 residues. CDR3 nucleotides: TGTGCCAGCAGCCAAGAGCGCGAGACAGGGGATGCAGATACGCAGTATTTT. Its protein is CASSQERETGDADTQYF.

This clone was seen a few times. CDR3: CASAGPRQGTYNEQFF. The CDR3 DNA is TGCGCCAGCGCAGGACCCAGACAGGGAACTTACAATGAGCAGTTCTTC. This chain links TRBV4-1 with TRBJ2-1, with 7 positions matching TRBD1. The germline V gene has CDR1 MGHRA and CDR2 YSYEKL. The V gene end was trimmed by 8 bases and the J gene end by 4 bases; junction bases not matched to a gene: 14. The CDR3 extends over 16 amino acids.

The V gene is TRBV7-6, the J gene TRBJ1-3; 7 bases map to TRBD1. J lost 1 base, V lost 1 base, and 4 bases had no gene match. The V gene's germline CDR1 is SGHVS and CDR2 FNYEAQ. The CDR3 has 16 residues. The CDR3 loop is CASSLEAGGSGNTIYF. For the CDR3, the DNA is TGTGCCAGCAGCTTAGAGGCAGGGGGATCTGGAAACACCATATATTTT.

The V gene is TRBV3-1 (or the pseudogene TRBV3-2), the J gene TRBJ1-3, with TRBD1 as a possible D gene (5 bases). Germline V gene lookup returns CDR1 LGHDT and CDR2 YNNKEL (reference sequence). CDR3 size: 15 residues. V lost 0 bases to trimming and J lost 3 bases, with 9 bases between them. Here the CDR3 reads CASSQDLGVGNTIYF. The CDR3 DNA is TGTGCCAGCAGCCAAGATCTAGGGGTTGGAAACACCATATATTTT.

CDR3 DNA sequence: TGTGCCAGTAGTCCCCCCAGGGCTACCACGAACACCGGGGAGCTGTTTTTT. Its translation: CASSPPRATTNTGELFF. This chain joins TRBV19 and TRBJ2-2, with D possibly TRBD1 on 5 matching bases. Germline lookup yields CDR1 LNHDA and CDR2 SQIVND (reference sequence). The CDR3 extends over 17 amino acids. V lost 5 bases, J lost 0 bases, and 16 bases lay in between.

The rearrangement uses TRBV6-5 and TRBJ2-1; 9 nucleotides line up with TRBD1. The junction had 7 bases not matched to a gene; V was cut back by 6 bases and J by 7 bases. Germline V gives CDR1 MNHEY, CDR2 SVGAGI. This CDR3 is built from 14 residues. CDR3 loop: CASRSGTGRNEQFF. CDR3 DNA sequence: TGTGCCAGCAGATCCGGGACAGGGCGAAATGAGCAGTTCTTC.

This clone was seen only once. The chain couples TRBV10-3 to TRBJ2-7; maybe TRBD1 (6 bases). V lost 5 bases to trimming and J lost 2 bases, with 13 bases between them. The CDR3 consists of 14 residues. In germline, CDR1 is ENHRY, CDR2 SYGVKD. The CDR3 region has the DNA TGTGCCATCAGTTCAGGGGTGATGACCTACGAGCAGTACTTC. It translates to CAISSGVMTYEQYF.

V usage is TRBV5-6 and J usage is TRBJ1-5; 9 bases match TRBD1. The ends lost 3 bases at V and 6 bases at J; junction bases unmatched: 13. CDR1 and CDR2 from the germline V gene are SGHDT and YYEEEE. The CDR3 loop spans 17 amino acids. The CDR3 region is CASSWGQGPPFGQPQHF. For the CDR3, the DNA is TGTGCCAGCAGCTGGGGACAGGGCCCCCCATTTGGTCAGCCCCAGCATTTT.

This clone has only a few counts. The chain couples TRBV6-2 or TRBV6-3 to TRBJ2-3; the D is unclear. Per the germline V gene, CDR1 is MNHEY and CDR2 is SVGEGT. The CDR3 contains 14 residues. V was pared by 4 bases and J by 1 base, with 9 bases between. CDR3 in amino acids: CASSFQRGTDTQYF. The CDR3 DNA sequence: TGTGCCAGCAGTTTCCAACGGGGCACAGATACGCAGTATTTT.

The chain uses TRBV12-3 or TRBV12-4 and TRBJ1-1; TRBD1 is a possible D gene (5 bases). The CDR3 consists of 12 residues. Trimming left V 6 bases short and J 4 bases short, with 9 bases between. The CDR3 reads CASRGPTTEAFF. The CDR3 coding sequence is TGTGCCAGCAGGGGGCCGACCACTGAAGCTTTCTTT.

This chain links TRBV2 with TRBJ1-2, with TRBD1 matching 9 bases. V dropped 5 bases and J dropped 6; count of bases not matched to a gene: 1. The CDR3 is 12 amino acids. Germline V gene lookup returns CDR1 SNHLY and CDR2 FYNNEI. DNA of the CDR3: TGTGCCAGCAGTACAGGGGGCAATGGCTACACCTTC. This codes for CASSTGGNGYTF.

This chain connects TRBV7-8 to TRBJ2-7; D gene ambiguous. Germline V CDR1 and CDR2: SGHVS, FQNEAQ. The CDR3 runs 13 residues. V lost 2 bases and J 2 bases, leaving 7 bases between the germline ends. CDR3 bases: TGTGCCAGCAGCTTATTCCCCGCCTACGAGCAGTACTTC. It yields the protein CASSLFPAYEQYF.